The 19 T cell receptor beta chains given below trace back to one sample, sequenced in a study of blood T cell repertoires in COVID-19 (dated by TCRdb to 2020 to 2021). Libraries were made using the immunoSEQ multiplex PCR assay. TCRdb took this table from immuneACCESS and kept in-frame rearrangements with V and J called. Such tables lack part of the clones; where checked against another copy, unresolved V genes explain under half of the gap, and the rest is unexplained. The table for this sample lists about 360,000 clones; around 87% of them were counted only once. The ten biggest clones cover around 2.9% of the sample. Sequencing was done on a sample of peripheral blood. Receptors originate from a human donor in a cohort sampled during active COVID-19.

Note on this clone: The junction differs from germline at one of its ends, possibly a read error. CDR3 sequence reads: CALLDRGLNTEAFF. DNA for the CDR3: TGTGCCCTCTTGGACAGGGGGCTGAATACTGAAGCTTTCTTT. The V call is TRBV6-5, the J call TRBJ1-1, with TRBD1 matching 11 bases. Germline loops: CDR1 MNHEY, CDR2 SVGAGI. The CDR3 loop spans 14 amino acids.

The chain joins TRBV3-1 (or the pseudogene TRBV3-2) to TRBJ2-7, with a tentative D call TRBD2 (7 bases). Germline lookup yields CDR1 LGHDT and CDR2 YNNKEL (reference sequence). V shed 0 bases and J shed 0 bases, with 21 bases lying between them. This CDR3 is built from 19 residues. The CDR3 here is CASSQETRRGAESSYEQYF. The CDR3 DNA reads TGTGCCAGCAGCCAAGAAACCCGCCGGGGGGCGGAGAGCTCCTACGAGCAGTACTTC.

The chain couples TRBV7-2 to TRBJ2-1, with D tentatively TRBD2 (5 bases). Germline CDR1 reads SGHTA; CDR2 reads FQGNSA. The germline V and J ends were trimmed by 7 bases and 7 bases, with 11 bases remaining between them. The length of the CDR3 is 12 residues. CDR3: CASTPLGNEQFF. Written as DNA, the CDR3 is TGTGCCAGCACCCCACTAGGGAATGAGCAGTTCTTC. Looking up the rest from reference TRBV7-2 and TRBJ2-1 gives the full variable domain: GAGVSQSPSNKVTEKGKDVELRCDPISGHTALYWYRQSLGQGLEFLIYFQGNSAPDKSGLPSDRFSAERTGGSVSTLTIQRTQQEDSAVYLCASTPLGNEQFFGPGTRLTVL.

The chain couples TRBV15 to TRBJ2-1, with 8 bases lining up with TRBD2. This CDR3 is built from 14 residues. V gave up 6 bases and J gave up 9 bases; unmatched junction bases: 10. In germline, CDR1 is LNHNV, CDR2 YYDKDF (reference sequence). The CDR3: CATSPGLGLSEQFF. CDR3 nucleotide sequence: TGTGCCACCAGTCCGGGACTAGGTTTATCTGAGCAGTTCTTC.

This clone showed up just once. The CDR3 sequence: CASTPADRGYTEAFF. DNA of the CDR3: TGTGCCAGCACCCCAGCGGACAGGGGATACACTGAAGCTTTCTTT. This rearrangement joins TRBV4-2 to TRBJ1-1; 9 bases fit TRBD1. V dropped 7 bases and J dropped 3; count of bases not matched to a gene: 9. The CDR3 contains 15 residues. Per the germline V gene, CDR1 is LGHNA and CDR2 is YNFKEQ.

In DNA, the CDR3 is TGCGCCAGCAGCCAAGTTTCTACGGCGGGGCGCTCCTACAATGAGCAGTTCTTC. Its protein product is CASSQVSTAGRSYNEQFF. The rearrangement joins TRBV4-1 to TRBJ2-1; tentative D call: TRBD2 (6 bases). Germline lookup yields CDR1 MGHRA and CDR2 YSYEKL. This CDR3 has 18 residues. V lost 1 base to trimming and J lost 0 bases, with 16 bases between them.

V usage is TRBV7-2 and J usage is TRBJ2-3; D unclear. The CDR3 runs 13 residues. CDR1 and CDR2 (germline): SGHTA, FQGNSA. V was pared by 6 bases and J by 5 bases, with 12 bases between. Here the CDR3 reads CASRRRVGDTQYF. In nucleotides, the CDR3 is TGTGCCAGCAGACGAAGAGTTGGAGATACGCAGTATTTT. Based on the CDR3 plus reference TRBV7-2 and TRBJ2-3, the full variable domain is GAGVSQSPSNKVTEKGKDVELRCDPISGHTALYWYRQSLGQGLEFLIYFQGNSAPDKSGLPSDRFSAERTGGSVSTLTIQRTQQEDSAVYLCASRRRVGDTQYFGPGTRLTVL.

This chain links TRBV5-1 with TRBJ2-3; the match to TRBD2 covers 10 bases. J was trimmed by 3 bases and V by 4 bases; bases with no gene match: 8. Germline-derived CDR1 and CDR2 are SGHRS and YFSETQ. CDR3 size: 16 residues. In nucleotides, the CDR3 is TGCGCCAGCAGCCTAAGCGGGGGGGCCGAAACAGATACGCAGTATTTT. Amino acid sequence: CASSLSGGAETDTQYF.

This clone was seen only once. The chain uses TRBV3-1 (or the pseudogene TRBV3-2) and TRBJ1-6; D not certain. Trimming stripped 0 bases from V and 7 bases from J, with 7 bases between. From germline, CDR1 is LGHDT and CDR2 YNNKEL (reference sequence). The CDR3 is 14 residues long. The CDR3 DNA reads TGTGCCAGCAGCCAAGAATGGAGAAATTCACCCCTCCACTTT. Translation: CASSQEWRNSPLHF.

The chain uses TRBV27 and TRBJ2-7; 7 nucleotides line up with TRBD1. The CDR3 is 14 amino acids. In germline, CDR1 is MNHEY, CDR2 SMNVEV (reference sequence). V lost 5 bases, J lost 4 bases, and 8 bases stayed unmatched. DNA of the CDR3: TGTGCCAGCAGTGTTGACAGGGACGGTTACGAGCAGTACTTC. Translating it yields CASSVDRDGYEQYF.

The genes are TRBV3-1 (or the pseudogene TRBV3-2) and TRBJ2-7; D unclear. Germline V gene data show CDR1 as LGHDT and CDR2 as YNNKEL (reference sequence). The V and J ends lost 1 base and 2 bases respectively, with 3 bases between them. The CDR3 has 12 amino acids. For the CDR3, the DNA is TGTGCCAGCAGCCAAGTAACCTACGAGCAGTACTTC. It is translated as CASSQVTYEQYF.

DNA of the CDR3: TGTGCCAGCGAGGACCGTATCGCCCGGGGACTGTTTTTT. It yields the protein CASEDRIARGLFF. The chain couples TRBV6-5 to TRBJ1-4; D is unclear. This CDR3 is 13 amino acids long. Germline V gene lookup returns CDR1 MNHEY and CDR2 SVGAGI. V dropped 8 bases and J dropped 13 bases, with 20 bases sitting between them.

This sequence joins TRBV5-1 and TRBJ2-3; D perhaps matches TRBD1 (5 bases). This CDR3 is built from 13 residues. V lost 5 bases, J lost 0 bases, and 7 bases lay in between. The V gene's germline CDR1 is SGHRS and CDR2 YFSETQ. CDR3 loop: CASRGRSTDTQYF. The CDR3 DNA follows: TGCGCCAGCAGGGGGCGTAGCACAGATACGCAGTATTTT.

This clone was counted a single time. This chain uses TRBV19 with TRBJ2-7; D may be TRBD2 (7 bases). The V and J ends lost 5 bases and 2 bases respectively, with 16 bases between them. From germline, CDR1 is LNHDA and CDR2 SQIVND (reference sequence). The CDR3 loop spans 15 amino acids. The CDR3 coding sequence is TGTGCCAGTAGTTCGGGGGGCGTATTCCCCTACGAGCAGTACTTC. This codes for CASSSGGVFPYEQYF.

The chain combines TRBV19 with TRBJ1-2, with 7 bases lining up with TRBD1. V lost 7 bases and J lost 4; bases outside the gene matches: 21. The CDR3 has 18 amino acids. CDR1 is LNHDA and CDR2 is SQIVND in the germline V gene (reference sequence). The CDR3 sequence: CASTTLGTVGREIYGYTF. DNA for the CDR3: TGTGCCAGTACCACACTAGGGACAGTCGGCCGGGAAATCTATGGCTACACCTTC.

The V gene is TRBV28, the J gene TRBJ1-6; possible D gene TRBD1, 6 bases. The length of the CDR3 is 16 residues. V lost 7 bases, J lost 8 bases, and 21 bases lay in between. Per germline, CDR1 MDHEN and CDR2 SYDVKM. CDR3 sequence reads: CASTPTQGHYYSPLHF. The CDR3 DNA is TGTGCCAGCACCCCAACCCAGGGACATTATTATTCACCCCTCCACTTT. Full variable domain (rest looked up from reference TRBV28 and TRBJ1-6): DVKVTQSSRYLVKRTGEKVFLECVQDMDHENMFWYRQDPGLGLRLIYFSYDVKMKEKGDIPEGYSVSREKKERFSLILESASTNQTSMYLCASTPTQGHYYSPLHFGNGTRLTVT.

This clone was detected a few times. The V call is TRBV27, the J call TRBJ2-7; TRBD2 matches at 9 bases. Germline V gives CDR1 MNHEY, CDR2 SMNVEV (reference sequence). The CDR3 spans 16 residues. V shed 6 bases, J shed 6 bases, and the junction held 15 bases outside the gene matches. In DNA, the CDR3 is TGTGCCAGCAGCCCCTGGGCTAGCGGGGAATTAGGCGAGCAGTACTTC. This gives the protein CASSPWASGELGEQYF.

The gene calls are TRBV5-4 and TRBJ2-1; TRBD2 is a possible D gene (6 bases). CDR3 length equals 15 residues. Per germline, CDR1 SGHNT and CDR2 YYREEE (reference sequence). V was pared by 6 bases and J by 0 bases, with 13 bases between. CDR3 DNA: TGTGCCAGCACCTCCCCGGGGGTCTCCTACAATGAGCAGTTCTTC. Protein: CASTSPGVSYNEQFF.

This sequence joins TRBV2 and TRBJ1-1, with D possibly matching TRBD1 (5 bases). Trimming took 0 bases from V and 4 from J, leaving 15 bases between them. The CDR3 spans 16 residues. CDR1 and CDR2 from the germline V gene are SNHLY and FYNNEI. The CDR3: CASSEARGAGGTEAFF. The CDR3 DNA sequence: TGTGCCAGCAGTGAAGCAAGAGGGGCCGGGGGCACTGAAGCTTTCTTT.